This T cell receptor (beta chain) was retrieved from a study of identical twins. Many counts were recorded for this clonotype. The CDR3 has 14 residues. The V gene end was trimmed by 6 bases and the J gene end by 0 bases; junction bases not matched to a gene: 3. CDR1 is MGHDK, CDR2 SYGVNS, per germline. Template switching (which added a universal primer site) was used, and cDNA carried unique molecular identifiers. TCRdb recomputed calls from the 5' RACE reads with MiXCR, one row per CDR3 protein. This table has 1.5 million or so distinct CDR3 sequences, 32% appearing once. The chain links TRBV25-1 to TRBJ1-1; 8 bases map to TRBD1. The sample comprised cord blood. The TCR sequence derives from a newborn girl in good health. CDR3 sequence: CASSGTGMNTEAFF. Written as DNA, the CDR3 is TGTGCCAGCAGCGGGACAGGAATGAACACTGAAGCTTTCTTT.